A single sample gave rise to the 17 T cell receptor beta chains below, sequenced in a study of shared clonotypes between healthy human individuals. Sequencing was performed with immunoSEQ multiplex PCR; in TCRdb, only in-frame clones are kept and a portion is missing. Counted here are nearly 2 million clones, about 95% occurring once; the ten biggest clones make up under 1.5%. The naive CD8 subset, CD45RO-negative cells positively selected for CCR7, excluded terminally differentiated effector memory CD45RA+ cells. The sample was naive CD8+ T cells sorted from blood. The receptors derive from a man between 18 and 29 years old in good health.

This clone has a single count. The chain uses TRBV27 and TRBJ1-5; D may be TRBD1 (6 bases). The CDR3 runs 15 residues. The V and J ends lost 5 bases and 3 bases respectively, with 14 bases between them. Per the germline V gene, CDR1 is MNHEY and CDR2 is SMNVEV (reference sequence). CDR3 residues: CASSTYRELNQPQHF. CDR3 nucleotide sequence: TGTGCCAGCAGTACATACAGGGAGCTCAATCAGCCCCAGCATTTT.

The V gene is TRBV14, the J gene TRBJ1-3; D is ambiguous. V dropped 3 bases and J dropped 6 bases, with 6 bases sitting between them. The CDR3 covers 12 residues. Germline CDR1 SGHDN, CDR2 FVKESK. CDR3 protein: CASSQRINTIYF. The CDR3 DNA is TGTGCCAGCAGCCAGAGGATAAACACCATATATTTT.

The V gene is TRBV7-9, the J gene TRBJ1-1, with unresolved D. V was trimmed by 2 bases and J by 5 bases, leaving 9 bases between them. This CDR3 has 13 residues. The germline V gene has CDR1 SEHNR and CDR2 FQNEAQ (reference sequence). CDR3 loop: CASSLRTETEAFF. The CDR3 bases are TGTGCCAGCAGCTTAAGGACGGAGACTGAAGCTTTCTTT.

Worth noting for this clone: This sample also contains other DNA sequences that code for the same CDR3. This rearrangement joins TRBV15 to TRBJ2-5; 7 nucleotides agree with TRBD1. The CDR3 totals 15 residues. The ends lost 0 bases at V and 2 bases at J; junction bases unmatched: 3. CDR1 is LNHNV, CDR2 YYDKDF, per germline (reference sequence). CDR3 sequence: CATSRDRDRQETQYF. The CDR3 nucleotides are TGTGCCACCAGCAGAGATCGGGACAGACAAGAGACCCAGTACTTC.

The chain couples TRBV5-4 to TRBJ1-2, with D perhaps TRBD1 (6 bases). V shed 0 bases and J shed 4 bases, with 10 bases lying between them. Germline CDR1 and CDR2: SGHNT and YYREEE (reference sequence). This CDR3 has 14 residues. CDR3 DNA: TGTGCCAGCAGCTTGGCGGCCAGGGGCTATGGCTACACCTTC. It is translated as CASSLAARGYGYTF.

The rearrangement joins TRBV29-1 to TRBJ1-1; D is possibly TRBD1 (5 bases). This CDR3 is built from 13 residues. V was clipped by 2 bases and J by 0 bases, with 7 bases between them. Germline V gene lookup returns CDR1 SQVTM and CDR2 ANQGSEA. The CDR3: CSVEWGMNTEAFF. As DNA, the CDR3 is TGCAGCGTTGAATGGGGGATGAACACTGAAGCTTTCTTT.

The chain combines TRBV9 with TRBJ1-1, with D possibly TRBD1 on 6 matching bases. Germline CDR1 is SGDLS and CDR2 is YYNGEE. This CDR3 comprises 15 residues. Trimming stripped 0 bases from V and 4 bases from J, with 13 bases between. The CDR3: CASSVVGGEGTEAFF. DNA of the CDR3: TGTGCCAGCAGCGTAGTGGGGGGCGAGGGCACTGAAGCTTTCTTT.

The CDR3 DNA sequence: TGCAGCGTTGAGGTCCAAAGCACCGGGGAGCTGTTTTTT. This encodes CSVEVQSTGELFF. The J gene is TRBJ2-2, the V gene TRBV29-1; no definite D call. CDR1 and CDR2 (germline): SQVTM, ANQGSEA. V shed 3 bases and J shed 4 bases, with 9 bases lying between them. CDR3 length: 13 amino acids.

The chain joins TRBV4-1 to TRBJ2-1; D perhaps matches TRBD1 (6 bases). Trimming removed 2 bases from V and 3 bases from J, with 8 bases in between. The CDR3 totals 14 residues. Germline V CDR1 and CDR2: MGHRA, YSYEKL. The CDR3 nucleotides read TGCGCCAGCAGCCAACGGGACAACTACAATGAGCAGTTCTTC. It specifies CASSQRDNYNEQFF.

The CDR3 DNA reads TGTGCCAGCACCCCTCAGACAGGAACCTACGAGCAGTACTTC. It is translated as CASTPQTGTYEQYF. The genes are TRBV28 and TRBJ2-7; tentative D call: TRBD1 (6 bases). The CDR3 is made up of 14 amino acids. Germline CDR1 is MDHEN and CDR2 is SYDVKM. Trimming took 7 bases from V and 2 from J, leaving 15 bases between them.

This chain joins TRBV11-2 and TRBJ2-7; 10 nucleotides match TRBD2. Germline V gene data show CDR1 as SGHAT and CDR2 as FQNNGV. This CDR3 is built from 18 residues. J was trimmed by 2 bases and V by 0 bases; bases with no gene match: 10. CDR3 in amino acids: CASSLERFLAGVTYEQYF. The CDR3, as DNA: TGTGCCAGCAGCTTAGAGAGGTTTCTAGCGGGAGTTACCTACGAGCAGTACTTC.

The rearrangement links TRBV6-1 to TRBJ2-3; possible D gene TRBD2, 6 bases. V was clipped by 6 bases and J by 2 bases, with 12 bases between them. The CDR3 length is 14 residues. CDR1 MNHNS and CDR2 SASEGT come from the germline V gene. The CDR3 spells CASSRDFVTDTQYF. CDR3 bases: TGTGCCAGCAGCCGGGACTTCGTCACAGATACGCAGTATTTT.

The chain joins TRBV27 to TRBJ2-1, with D perhaps matching TRBD2 (6 bases). CDR3 size: 13 residues. Per germline, CDR1 MNHEY and CDR2 SMNVEV (reference sequence). The germline V and J ends were trimmed by 8 bases and 0 bases, with 8 bases remaining between them. CDR3 in DNA: TGTGCCAGCGCGGACTACTCCTACAATGAGCAGTTCTTC. Translation: CASADYSYNEQFF.

The chain employs TRBV29-1 and TRBJ2-4; TRBD1 agrees at 7 bases. The length of the CDR3 is 12 residues. V was clipped by 7 bases and J by 6 bases; unmatched bases: 6. The germline gives CDR1 SQVTM, CDR2 ANQGSEA. CDR3 residues: CSGRGQLNIQYF. The CDR3 DNA reads TGCAGCGGAAGGGGACAGCTAAACATTCAGTACTTC.

CDR3 DNA sequence: TGTGCTAGTGGTTTGGATTATACCGGGACGTATGGCTACACCTTC. Translating gives CASGLDYTGTYGYTF. The chain combines TRBV12-5 with TRBJ1-2; a weak D match, TRBD1 (5 bases). The CDR3 consists of 15 residues. Germline V gene sequence: CDR1 LGHNT, CDR2 FRNRAP. V dropped 1 base and J dropped 5 bases, with 14 bases sitting between them.

CDR3 DNA: TGTGCCAGCAGCGCCCGACAGACAATGAACACTGAAGCTTTCTTT. Amino acid sequence: CASSARQTMNTEAFF. The chain combines TRBV7-9 with TRBJ1-1, with D possibly TRBD1 on 5 matching bases. Trimming stripped 5 bases from V and 0 bases from J, with 13 bases between. Germline CDR1 SEHNR, CDR2 FQNEAQ (reference sequence). The CDR3 consists of 15 residues. The complete variable domain, with remaining parts taken from reference TRBV7-9 and TRBJ1-1, reads DTGVSQNPRHKITKRGQNVTFRCDPISEHNRLYWYRQTLGQGPEFLTYFQNEAQLEKSRLLSDRFSAERPKGSFSTLEIQRTEQGDSAMYLCASSARQTMNTEAFFGQGTRLTVV.

This sequence joins TRBV9 and TRBJ1-2, with D hard to call. Germline CDR1 reads SGDLS; CDR2 reads YYNGEE. With 3 bases removed from V and 5 bases from J, the gap between germline ends came to 5 bases. The CDR3 sequence is 11 residues long. This CDR3 reads CASSALYGYTF. In DNA, the CDR3 is TGTGCCAGCAGCGCCCTTTATGGCTACACCTTC.